The 21 T cell receptor beta chains below all came from one sample that was sequenced in a study of T cell responses to AZD1222 COVID-19 vaccine (dated by TCRdb to about 2021). Explained via the paper, the time point label denotes: about 28 days (+/-7) after the second vaccine dose. To prepare the library, the immunoSEQ multiplex PCR assay was applied. What TCRdb holds here is the immuneACCESS table cut down to in-frame rearrangements. Part of the clones is not present; checked against another copy, under half of the missing clones reflect an unresolved V gene, and the others are unexplained. The sample profile shows about 120,000 clones; roughly 91% of them were found once. The top ten hold 7.1% of the sample. The input for sequencing was peripheral blood, taken 28 days after the second AZD1222 dose. Receptors were obtained from an adult who received the AZD1222 COVID-19 vaccine.

The chain uses TRBV6-5 and TRBJ2-6; D call uncertain. CDR1 is MNHEY and CDR2 is SVGAGI in the germline V gene. Trimming took 5 bases from V and 0 from J, leaving 8 bases between them. CDR3 length: 15 residues. In nucleotides, the CDR3 is TGTGCCAGCAGTAACCAGCCCTCTGGGGCCAACGTCCTGACTTTC. Encoded protein: CASSNQPSGANVLTF.

The V gene is TRBV4-1, the J gene TRBJ1-6; 7 bases match TRBD1. Germline CDR1 reads MGHRA; CDR2 reads YSYEKL. V was clipped by 2 bases and J by 0 bases; unmatched bases: 7. There are 18 residues in the CDR3. The CDR3 loop reads CASSQYEQGLSYNSPLHF. The CDR3 nucleotides read TGCGCCAGCAGCCAATACGAACAGGGGCTCTCCTATAATTCACCCCTCCACTTT.

The chain couples TRBV6-2 or TRBV6-3 to TRBJ2-3; D remains unclear. The ends were cut back, 4 bases at V and 10 bases at J, with 12 bases in the middle. This CDR3 comprises 12 residues. The germline CDR1 and CDR2 sequences are MNHEY and SVGEGT. The CDR3 loop reads CASSWHPQAQYF. The CDR3 DNA follows: TGTGCCAGCAGTTGGCACCCCCAGGCGCAGTATTTT.

The V call is TRBV7-3, the J call TRBJ1-2; D remains ambiguous. Germline CDR1 reads SGHTA; CDR2 reads FQGTGA. Trimming removed 5 bases from V and 3 bases from J, with 16 bases in between. The CDR3 totals 15 residues. CDR3 bases: TGTGCCAGCAGCCGAACCGGGGTTTCGGACTATGGCTACACCTTC. Amino acid sequence: CASSRTGVSDYGYTF.

V is TRBV4-1 and J is TRBJ1-2; D remains ambiguous. Trimming took 2 bases from V and 1 from J, leaving 11 bases between them. Germline V gene data show CDR1 as MGHRA and CDR2 as YSYEKL. The CDR3 totals 15 residues. The CDR3 nucleotides read TGCGCCAGCAGCCAAACCCCGGGAATTAACTATGGCTACACCTTC. Its protein is CASSQTPGINYGYTF.

Here the CDR3 reads CASTHRGNTEAFF. The CDR3 nucleotides read TGTGCCAGCACCCACAGGGGGAACACTGAAGCTTTCTTT. The V and J genes are TRBV12-3 or TRBV12-4 and TRBJ1-1; 7 bases are a match to TRBD1. After removal of 7 bases from V and 1 base from J, the junction contained 3 bases not matched to a gene. The CDR3 extends over 13 amino acids.

In this sample, this clone turned up a few times. The chain combines TRBV6-2 or TRBV6-3 with TRBJ1-2; tentative D call: TRBD1 (5 bases). The V gene's germline CDR1 is MNHEY and CDR2 SVGEGT. This CDR3 comprises 15 residues. V lost 5 bases to trimming and J lost 3 bases, with 16 bases between them. CDR3 in amino acids: CASSTNPRGYYGYTF. The CDR3 nucleotides read TGTGCCAGCAGTACAAACCCTCGGGGCTACTATGGCTACACCTTC.

This clone was seen a handful of times. The J gene is TRBJ1-4, the V gene TRBV3-1 (or the pseudogene TRBV3-2); the D is unclear. CDR1 is LGHDT, CDR2 YNNKEL, per germline (reference sequence). Trimming pared 1 base from V and 8 bases from J, leaving 8 bases between. The CDR3 runs to 13 residues. The chain's CDR3 is CASSQGPPEKLFF. The CDR3 nucleotides are TGTGCCAGCAGCCAAGGGCCCCCGGAAAAACTGTTTTTT.

V gene TRBV7-9 combines with J gene TRBJ1-6; D unresolved. Germline assignment: CDR1 SEHNR and CDR2 FQNEAQ (reference sequence). The CDR3 runs 16 residues. V lost 0 bases and J 7 bases, leaving 13 bases between the germline ends. The CDR3 nucleotides are TGTGCCAGCAGCTTAGCGCTGCAGGTGTCGAATTCACCCCTCCACTTT. Translation gives CASSLALQVSNSPLHF.

V and J are TRBV6-1 and TRBJ1-6; D uncertain. CDR1 and CDR2 (germline): MNHNS, SASEGT. There are 16 residues in the CDR3. The V end was cut by 2 bases, the J end by 5 bases, with 13 bases between. CDR3: CASSEIRATNNSPLHF. CDR3 nucleotides: TGTGCCAGCAGTGAAATAAGGGCTACGAATAATTCACCCCTCCACTTT.

Regarding this clone: Other DNA sequences in the same sample also yield this CDR3. This chain's CDR3 is CASSPVAGELFF. The CDR3 DNA sequence: TGTGCCAGCAGCCCAGTGGCCGGGGAGCTGTTTTTT. The chain uses TRBV12-3 or TRBV12-4 and TRBJ2-2; no reliable D call. The CDR3 contains 12 residues. V lost 6 bases, J lost 6 bases, and 8 bases lay in between.

This chain joins TRBV5-6 and TRBJ2-3; tentative D call: TRBD1 (6 bases). V lost 3 bases, J lost 2 bases, and 13 bases lay in between. Germline CDR1 is SGHDT and CDR2 is YYEEEE. The CDR3 has 15 residues. The CDR3 bases are TGTGCCAGCAGCTGCCCAGGGGCAACCACAGATACGCAGTATTTT. Translating it yields CASSCPGATTDTQYF. The full variable domain, its missing parts supplied by reference TRBV5-6 and TRBJ2-3, is DAGVTQSPTHLIKTRGQQVTLRCSPKSGHDTVSWYQQALGQGPQFIFQYYEEEERQRGNFPDRFSGHQFPNYSSELNVNALLLGDSALYLCASSCPGATTDTQYFGPGTRLTVL.

The chain joins TRBV7-9 to TRBJ2-1; 9 bases are shared with TRBD1. J lost 4 bases, V lost 4 bases, and 5 bases had no gene match. This CDR3 is 15 amino acids long. Germline V gene data show CDR1 as SEHNR and CDR2 as FQNEAQ (reference sequence). CDR3 protein: CASSSTGGTYNEQFF. CDR3 DNA sequence: TGTGCCAGCAGCTCGACAGGGGGAACATACAATGAGCAGTTCTTC.

Only one count was recorded for this clone. The chain uses TRBV11-2 and TRBJ1-4; TRBD1 agrees at 9 bases. This CDR3 spans 17 amino acids. V lost 4 bases to trimming and J lost 7 bases; unmatched junction nucleotides: 13. CDR1 is SGHAT and CDR2 is FQNNGV in the germline V gene. DNA for the CDR3: TGTGCCAGCAGCTCGCCGGACAGGGGACGGCCTCGTGAAAAACTGTTTTTT. Translated: CASSSPDRGRPREKLFF.

The rearrangement links TRBV5-1 to TRBJ1-4; TRBD1 agrees at 12 bases. The junction had 5 bases not matched to a gene; V was cut back by 0 bases and J by 8 bases. The CDR3 is 16 residues long. Germline V lookup: CDR1 SGHRS, CDR2 YFSETQ. The DNA of the CDR3 is TGCGCCAGCAGCTTGGGCTCCGGGACAGGGGGCGAAAAACTGTTTTTT. Translated: CASSLGSGTGGEKLFF. Full variable domain (outside the CDR3, taken from reference TRBV5-1 and TRBJ1-4): KAGVTQTPRYLIKTRGQQVTLSCSPISGHRSVSWYQQTPGQGLQFLFEYFSETQRNKGNFPGRFSGRQFSNSRSEMNVSTLELGDSALYLCASSLGSGTGGEKLFFGSGTQLSVL.

The CDR3 sequence is CASSLEGARGQETQYF. In DNA form, the CDR3 reads TGTGCCAGCAGCTTGGAGGGGGCAAGGGGACAAGAGACCCAGTACTTC. The chain couples TRBV5-4 to TRBJ2-5, with 7 bases matching TRBD1. CDR3 length: 16 residues. The germline V gene has CDR1 SGHNT and CDR2 YYREEE (reference sequence). V gave up 0 bases and J gave up 2 bases; unmatched junction bases: 7.

This sequence joins TRBV7-2 and TRBJ1-6, with a tentative D call TRBD1 (6 bases). In germline, CDR1 is SGHTA, CDR2 FQGNSA. There are 16 residues in the CDR3. V lost 5 bases and J 5 bases, leaving 16 bases between the germline ends. In DNA, the CDR3 is TGTGCCAGCAGCCCGAACCCTGGGGGCCATAATTCACCCCTCCACTTT. This encodes CASSPNPGGHNSPLHF.

The genes are TRBV28 and TRBJ1-2; no definite D call. Per the germline V gene, CDR1 is MDHEN and CDR2 is SYDVKM. This CDR3 is built from 16 residues. Deletions cut 2 bases from V and 4 bases from J, with 17 bases between. This chain's CDR3 is CASSLTLRGRAYGYTF. CDR3 nucleotide sequence: TGTGCCAGCAGTTTAACCCTGCGTGGCCGGGCCTATGGCTACACCTTC.

The chain couples TRBV4-3 to TRBJ2-7; 8 positions agree with TRBD1. This CDR3 has 14 amino acids. Trimming at V came to 3 bases and at J to 7 bases, leaving 8 bases not matched to a gene. CDR1 LGHNA and CDR2 YSLEER come from the germline V gene. CDR3 amino acids: CASSQDRVVGEQYF. The CDR3 nucleotides read TGCGCCAGCAGCCAGGACAGGGTGGTGGGGGAGCAGTACTTC.

The chain joins TRBV7-9 to TRBJ2-7, with D tentatively TRBD2 (6 bases). Germline V gene lookup returns CDR1 SEHNR and CDR2 FQNEAQ (reference sequence). The CDR3 extends over 16 amino acids. V lost 8 bases and J lost 2, with 22 bases in between. The CDR3 DNA reads as TGTGCCAGCTCCCCCCCAGGTTCGGGGGAGGCCTACGAGCAGTACTTC. This encodes CASSPPGSGEAYEQYF.

The table lists this clone with a count of one. The chain uses TRBV11-3 and TRBJ1-5, with D tentatively TRBD1 (5 bases). V lost 6 bases and J 7 bases, leaving 16 bases between the germline ends. Germline assignment: CDR1 SGHNT and CDR2 YENEEA. The CDR3 runs to 14 residues. CDR3 sequence reads: CASSSSGTSQPQHF. The CDR3 region has the DNA TGTGCCAGCAGTTCGAGCGGGACCTCGCAGCCCCAGCATTTT.